A selection of T cell receptor beta chains follows, all from one sample in a study of cytomegalovirus exposure and HLA in healthy donors. Sequenced by immunoSEQ multiplex PCR; TCRdb stores in-frame clones only, minus some. The sample consists of some 150,000 clones, approximately 10% of them appearing once. The sample taken for sequencing was PBMCs. These receptors were collected from a woman aged 40 to 55 in good health and CMV-seropositive. CDR3s include the opening cysteine and the closing phenylalanine or tryptophan. D genes are given only for firm matches. Clone size appears in some rows only: once, few, many, or a class for an expanded clone.

clone_size j_call d_call v_call cdr3_aa cdr3_nt
. TRBJ1-2 . TRBV5-1 CASSLQGGRGYTF TGCGCCAGCTCCCTCCAAGGGGGTCGGGGCTACACCTTC
few TRBJ1-2 TRBD1 TRBV2 CASSRTGGDYGYTF TGTGCCAGCAGTAGGACAGGGGGGGACTATGGCTACACCTTC
. TRBJ1-2 TRBD1 TRBV5-4 CASSSGTDRYGYTF TGTGCCAGCAGCTCCGGGACAGACCGCTATGGCTACACCTTC
few TRBJ2-7 . TRBV6-1 CASSALRNYEQYF TGTGCCAGCAGTGCCCTCCGTAACTACGAGCAGTACTTC
. TRBJ1-2 TRBD1 TRBV6-5 CASRSTGAYGYTF TGTGCCAGCAGGTCGACAGGGGCTTATGGCTACACCTTC
few TRBJ1-3 . TRBV7-6 CASSLDFAGSGNTIYF TGTGCCAGCAGCTTAGATTTTGCGGGCTCTGGAAACACCATATATTTT
few TRBJ1-2 . TRBV5-1 CASSLASERAGYTF TGCGCCAGCAGCTTGGCCAGCGAGCGAGCTGGCTACACCTTC
once TRBJ2-7 . TRBV19 CASSTTGPSKSEQYF TGTGCCAGTAGTACCACAGGGCCCTCTAAGAGCGAGCAGTACTTC
. TRBJ1-2 . TRBV19 CASSIWGQGYGYTF TGTGCCAGTAGTATTTGGGGGCAAGGCTATGGCTACACCTTC
few TRBJ1-1 . TRBV6-5 CATHDFLGTEAFF TGTGCCACTCACGACTTCCTCGGAACTGAAGCTTTCTTT
few TRBJ1-2 . TRBV7-3 CASSLIRGSGGNYGYTF TGTGCCAGCAGCTTAATACGAGGTAGTGGGGGGAACTATGGCTACACCTTC
few TRBJ1-1 . TRBV27 CASSFQGHTEAFF TGTGCCAGCAGTTTCCAGGGTCACACTGAAGCTTTCTTT
. TRBJ1-2 . TRBV2 CASSPVEGLHGYTF TGTGCCAGCTCCCCCGTGGAGGGACTCCATGGCTACACCTTC
. TRBJ1-5 . TRBV2 CASSPQGYQSQHF TGTGCCAGCAGCCCCCAGGGTTACCAATCCCAGCATTTT